These 9 T cell receptor beta chains were sequenced from one sample in a study of glioma-infiltrating T cells after dendritic cell vaccination. Repertoires were generated with immunoSEQ multiplex PCR, while TCRdb's copy carries only in-frame clones and drops some. The data show fewer than 35,000 clones, roughly 90% seen once. This sample comprised blood, obtained before dendritic cell vaccination. The source of these receptors is a human donor with glioblastoma.

J is TRBJ1-1 and V is TRBV6-1, with 9 bases matching TRBD1. J gave up 6 bases and V 6 bases, and 11 bases lay outside the gene matches. Germline assignment: CDR1 MNHNS and CDR2 SASEGT. CDR3 size: 15 residues. For the CDR3, the DNA is TGTGCCAGCAGAAGACAGGGGGACGGAACCCCTGAAGCTTTCTTT. Translation: CASRRQGDGTPEAFF.

The rearrangement uses TRBV5-4 and TRBJ2-2; no definite D call. Trimming took 0 bases from V and 2 from J, leaving 11 bases between them. The CDR3 runs to 16 residues. The germline V gene encodes CDR1 SGHNT and CDR2 YYREEE (reference sequence). The CDR3 sequence: CASSLGAIPNTGELFF. The CDR3 DNA sequence: TGTGCCAGCAGCTTGGGGGCTATACCCAACACCGGGGAGCTGTTTTTT.

The chain recombines TRBV4-1 with TRBJ2-2, with TRBD1 matching over 8 bases. The CDR3 contains 14 residues. CDR1 and CDR2 (germline): MGHRA, YSYEKL. With 5 bases clipped from V and 8 bases from J, the junction kept 7 bases outside the gene matches. CDR3 region: CASSFGTGSGELFF. The CDR3 DNA sequence: TGCGCCAGCAGCTTCGGGACAGGTTCAGGGGAGCTGTTTTTT.

The genes are TRBV11-3 and TRBJ2-7; TRBD1 aligns across 7 bases. CDR1 and CDR2 (germline): SGHNT, YENEEA. The CDR3 spans 15 residues. V was pared by 1 base and J by 6 bases, with 9 bases of the junction left unmatched. CDR3 loop: CASSLAGQGVTEQYF. In DNA, the CDR3 is TGTGCCAGCAGCTTAGCGGGCCAGGGGGTAACCGAGCAGTACTTC. Combining the CDR3 with reference TRBV11-3 and TRBJ2-7 gives the whole variable domain EAGVVQSPRYKIIEKKQPVAFWCNPISGHNTLYWYLQNLGQGPELLIRYENEEAVDDSQLPKDRFSAERLKGVDSTLKIQPAELGDSAVYLCASSLAGQGVTEQYFGPGTRLTVT.

The rearrangement joins TRBV5-1 to TRBJ2-3, with 13 bases matching TRBD2. The germline V gene has CDR1 SGHRS and CDR2 YFSETQ. V dropped 3 bases and J dropped 0; count of bases not matched to a gene: 7. The CDR3 extends over 18 amino acids. Here the CDR3 reads CASSWQGTSGASTDTQYF. Written as DNA, the CDR3 is TGCGCCAGCAGCTGGCAAGGGACTAGCGGGGCCAGCACAGATACGCAGTATTTT.

V gene TRBV2 combines with J gene TRBJ1-4; 11 positions agree with TRBD1. The V segment lost 4 bases and the J segment 8 bases; nucleotides outside the gene matches: 0. Germline V gives CDR1 SNHLY, CDR2 FYNNEI. The CDR3 is made up of 13 amino acids. This chain's CDR3 is CASSGTGGEKLFF. CDR3 in DNA: TGTGCCAGCAGTGGGACAGGGGGCGAAAAACTGTTTTTT.

This chain connects TRBV18 to TRBJ1-6; 9 positions match TRBD1. V lost 6 bases to trimming and J lost 9 bases; unmatched junction nucleotides: 6. CDR3 length equals 14 residues. CDR1 and CDR2 from the germline V gene are KGHSH and LQKENI. The CDR3 DNA reads as TGTGCCAGCTCTCCGACAGGGGGGACTTCACCCCTCCACTTT. This sequence encodes CASSPTGGTSPLHF.

The V call is TRBV5-1, the J call TRBJ2-7; the match to TRBD1 covers 8 bases. The CDR3 totals 15 residues. V dropped 0 bases and J dropped 3; count of bases not matched to a gene: 5. CDR1 and CDR2 (germline): SGHRS, YFSETQ. The CDR3 DNA sequence: TGCGCCAGCAGCTTGGCGACAGGGGTAAACTACGAGCAGTACTTC. Translation gives CASSLATGVNYEQYF.

CDR3 sequence: CASSLGPEKLFF. CDR3 in DNA: TGTGCCAGCAGCTTGGGGCCAGAAAAACTGTTTTTT. The chain links TRBV5-5 to TRBJ1-4; D gene unclear. This CDR3 is 12 amino acids long. Trimming removed 0 bases from V and 8 bases from J, with 5 bases in between. Germline CDR1 and CDR2: SGHKS and YYEKEE (reference sequence).